This T cell receptor beta chain emerged from a study of identical twins. CDR3 length equals 14 residues. V was pared by 4 bases and J by 8 bases, with 18 bases between. CDR1 and CDR2 from the germline V gene are DFQATT and SNEGSKA (reference sequence). This clonotype has ten or more counts. One entry per CDR3 protein results from TCRdb running MiXCR on the 5' RACE reads. The data show more than 650,000 distinct CDR3 sequences, less than 7% seen once. The receptor was isolated from a man between 18 and 29 years old in good health. The sample was naive T cells sorted from blood. The chain couples TRBV20-1 to TRBJ2-1; no reliable D call. The CDR3, as DNA: TGCAGTGCTAACGAGTATGCCGGTATCGATGAGCAGTTCTTC. It encodes CSANEYAGIDEQFF.